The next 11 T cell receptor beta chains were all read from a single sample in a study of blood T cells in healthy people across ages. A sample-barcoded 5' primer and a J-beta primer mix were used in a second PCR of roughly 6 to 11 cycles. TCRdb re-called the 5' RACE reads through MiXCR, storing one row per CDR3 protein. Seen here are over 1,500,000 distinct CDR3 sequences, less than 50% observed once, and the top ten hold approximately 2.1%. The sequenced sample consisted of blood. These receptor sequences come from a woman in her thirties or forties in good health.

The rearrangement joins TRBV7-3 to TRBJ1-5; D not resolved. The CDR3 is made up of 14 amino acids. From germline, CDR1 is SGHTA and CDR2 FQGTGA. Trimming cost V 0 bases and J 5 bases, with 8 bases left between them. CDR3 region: CASSLTGIDQPQHF. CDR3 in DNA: TGTGCCAGCAGCTTAACGGGGATTGATCAGCCCCAGCATTTT.

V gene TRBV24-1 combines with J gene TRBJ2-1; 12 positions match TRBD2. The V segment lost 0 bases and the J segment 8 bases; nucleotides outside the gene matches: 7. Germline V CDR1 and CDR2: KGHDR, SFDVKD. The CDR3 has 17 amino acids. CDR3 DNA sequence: TGTGCCACCAGTGATTTGGGAACTAGCGGGGGGTTGTATGAGCAGTTCTTC. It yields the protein CATSDLGTSGGLYEQFF.

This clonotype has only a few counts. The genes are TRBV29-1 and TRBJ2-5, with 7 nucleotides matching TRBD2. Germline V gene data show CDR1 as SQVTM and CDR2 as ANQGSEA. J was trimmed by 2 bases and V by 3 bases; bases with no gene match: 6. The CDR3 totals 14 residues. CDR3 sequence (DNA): TGCAGCGTTGATAGTGGGGGGGTTCAAGAGACCCAGTACTTC. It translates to CSVDSGGVQETQYF.

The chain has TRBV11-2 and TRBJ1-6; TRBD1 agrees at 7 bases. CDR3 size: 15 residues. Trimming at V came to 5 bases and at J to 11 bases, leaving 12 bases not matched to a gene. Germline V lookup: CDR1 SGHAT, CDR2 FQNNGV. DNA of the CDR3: TGTGCCAGCAGCCCTACGACAGGGCTGTCCGCACCCCTCCACTTT. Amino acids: CASSPTTGLSAPLHF.

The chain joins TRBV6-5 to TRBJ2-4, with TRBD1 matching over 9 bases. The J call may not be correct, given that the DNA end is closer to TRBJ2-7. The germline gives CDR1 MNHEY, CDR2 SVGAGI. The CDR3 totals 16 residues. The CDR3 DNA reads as TGTGCCAGCAGTTACTCGGGTACAGGGGGCAAGTACGAGCAGTACTTC. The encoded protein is CASSYSGTGGKYEQYF.

CDR3 sequence reads: CASSQDWALPPDPDTQYF. The CDR3 DNA follows: TGCGCCAGCAGCCAAGATTGGGCCCTCCCTCCCGATCCAGATACGCAGTATTTT. The gene calls are TRBV4-3 and TRBJ2-3, with no clear D. Trimming stripped 0 bases from V and 4 bases from J, with 20 bases between. This CDR3 contains 18 residues. CDR1 is LGHNA and CDR2 is YSLEER in the germline V gene.

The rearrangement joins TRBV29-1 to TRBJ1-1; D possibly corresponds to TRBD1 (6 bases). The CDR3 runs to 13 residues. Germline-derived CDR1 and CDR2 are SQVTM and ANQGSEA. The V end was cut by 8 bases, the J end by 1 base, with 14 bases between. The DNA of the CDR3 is TGCAGCTCGTCAGGAGGGGGGAACACTGAAGCTTTCTTT. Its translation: CSSSGGGNTEAFF. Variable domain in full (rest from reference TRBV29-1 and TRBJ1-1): SAVISQKPSRDICQRGTSLTIQCQVDSQVTMMFWYRQQPGQSLTLIATANQGSEATYESGFVIDKFPISRPNLTFSTLTVSNMSPEDSSIYLCSSSGGGNTEAFFGQGTRLTVV.

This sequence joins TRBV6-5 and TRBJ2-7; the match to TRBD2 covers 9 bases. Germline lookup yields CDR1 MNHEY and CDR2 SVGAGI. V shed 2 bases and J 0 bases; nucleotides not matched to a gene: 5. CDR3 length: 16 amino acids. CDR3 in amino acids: CASSYAGTSLSYEQYF. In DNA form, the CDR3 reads TGTGCCAGCAGTTACGCAGGGACTAGCCTCTCCTACGAGCAGTACTTC.

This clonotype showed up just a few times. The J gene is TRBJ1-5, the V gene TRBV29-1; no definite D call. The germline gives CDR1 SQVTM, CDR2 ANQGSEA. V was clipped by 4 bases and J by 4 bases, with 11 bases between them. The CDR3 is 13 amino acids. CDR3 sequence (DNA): TGCAGCGTTGGGACGGAGAGAAATCAGCCCCAGCATTTT. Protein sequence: CSVGTERNQPQHF.

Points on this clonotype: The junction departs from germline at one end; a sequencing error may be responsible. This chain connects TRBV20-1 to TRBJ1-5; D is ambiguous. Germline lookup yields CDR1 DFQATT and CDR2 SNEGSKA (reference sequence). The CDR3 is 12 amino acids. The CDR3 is CSARGGNHPQHF. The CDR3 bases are TGCAGTGCTAGAGGAGGCAATCACCCCCAGCATTTT.

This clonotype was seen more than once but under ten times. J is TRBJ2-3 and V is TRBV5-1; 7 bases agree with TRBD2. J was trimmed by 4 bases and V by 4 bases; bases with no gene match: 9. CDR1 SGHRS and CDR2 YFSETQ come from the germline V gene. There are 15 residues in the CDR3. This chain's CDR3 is CASSGRAGKADTQYF. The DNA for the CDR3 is TGCGCCAGCAGCGGCCGAGCGGGGAAGGCAGATACGCAGTATTTT.